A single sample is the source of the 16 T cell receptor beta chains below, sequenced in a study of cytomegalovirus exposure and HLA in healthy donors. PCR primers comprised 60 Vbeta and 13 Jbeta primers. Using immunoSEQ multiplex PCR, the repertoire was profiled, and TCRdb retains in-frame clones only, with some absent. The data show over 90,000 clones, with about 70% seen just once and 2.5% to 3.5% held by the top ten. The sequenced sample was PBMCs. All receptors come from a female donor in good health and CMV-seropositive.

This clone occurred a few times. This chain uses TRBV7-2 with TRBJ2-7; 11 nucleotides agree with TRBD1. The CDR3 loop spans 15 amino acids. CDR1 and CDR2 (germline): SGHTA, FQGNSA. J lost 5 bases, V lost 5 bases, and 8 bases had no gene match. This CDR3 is CASSGPGQGVHEQYF. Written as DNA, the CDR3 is TGTGCCAGCAGCGGGCCGGGACAGGGGGTCCACGAGCAGTACTTC.

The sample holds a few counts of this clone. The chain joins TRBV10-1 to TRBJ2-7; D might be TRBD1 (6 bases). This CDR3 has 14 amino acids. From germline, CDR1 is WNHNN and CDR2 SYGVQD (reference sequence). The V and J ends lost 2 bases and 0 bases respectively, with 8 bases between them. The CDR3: CASSEGTFSYEQYF. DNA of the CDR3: TGCGCCAGCAGTGAGGGGACATTCTCCTACGAGCAGTACTTC.

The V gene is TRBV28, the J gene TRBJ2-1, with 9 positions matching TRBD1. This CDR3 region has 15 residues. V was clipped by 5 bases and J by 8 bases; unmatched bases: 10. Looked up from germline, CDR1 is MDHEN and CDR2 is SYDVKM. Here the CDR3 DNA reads TGTGCCAGCAGTCCCGCCCGGGACAGGGCCCATGAGCAGTTCTTC. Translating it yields CASSPARDRAHEQFF.

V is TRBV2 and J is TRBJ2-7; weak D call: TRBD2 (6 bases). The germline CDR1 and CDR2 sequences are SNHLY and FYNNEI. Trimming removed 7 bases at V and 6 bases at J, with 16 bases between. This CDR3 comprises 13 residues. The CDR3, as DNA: TGTGCCAGCAAGTTAGGGGAGGAGGCCGAGCAGTACTTC. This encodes CASKLGEEAEQYF.

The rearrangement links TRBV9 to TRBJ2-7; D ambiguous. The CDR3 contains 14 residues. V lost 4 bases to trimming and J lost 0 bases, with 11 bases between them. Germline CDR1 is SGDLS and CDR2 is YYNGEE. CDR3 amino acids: CASSPRRGSYEQYF. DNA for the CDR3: TGTGCCAGCAGCCCCCGACGAGGCTCCTACGAGCAGTACTTC.

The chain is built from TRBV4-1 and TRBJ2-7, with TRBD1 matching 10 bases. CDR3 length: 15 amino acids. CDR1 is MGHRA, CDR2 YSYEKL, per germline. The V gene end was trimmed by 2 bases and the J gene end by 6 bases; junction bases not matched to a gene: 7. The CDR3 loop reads CASSQPRDRGREQYF. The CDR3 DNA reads TGCGCCAGCAGCCAACCCCGGGACAGGGGCCGCGAGCAGTACTTC.

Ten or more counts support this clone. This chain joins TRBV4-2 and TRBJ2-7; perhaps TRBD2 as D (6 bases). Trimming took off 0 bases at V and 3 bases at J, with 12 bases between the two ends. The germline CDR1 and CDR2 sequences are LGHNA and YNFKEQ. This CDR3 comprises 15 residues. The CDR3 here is CASSQEGGRHYEQYF. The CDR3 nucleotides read TGTGCCAGCAGCCAAGAGGGGGGAAGACACTACGAGCAGTACTTC.

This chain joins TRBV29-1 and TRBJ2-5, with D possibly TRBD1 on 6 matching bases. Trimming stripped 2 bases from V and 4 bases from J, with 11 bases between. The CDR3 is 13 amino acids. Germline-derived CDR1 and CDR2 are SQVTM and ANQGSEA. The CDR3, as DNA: TGCAGCGTTGAAAAGGACAGCAGAGAGACCCAGTACTTC. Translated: CSVEKDSRETQYF.

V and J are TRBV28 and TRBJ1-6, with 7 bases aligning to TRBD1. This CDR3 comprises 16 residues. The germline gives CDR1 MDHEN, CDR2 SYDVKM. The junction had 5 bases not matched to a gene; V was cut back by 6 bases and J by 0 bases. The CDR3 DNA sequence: TGTGCCAGCAGCCGACAGGGCAGCTCCTATAATTCACCCCTCCACTTT. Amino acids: CASSRQGSSYNSPLHF.

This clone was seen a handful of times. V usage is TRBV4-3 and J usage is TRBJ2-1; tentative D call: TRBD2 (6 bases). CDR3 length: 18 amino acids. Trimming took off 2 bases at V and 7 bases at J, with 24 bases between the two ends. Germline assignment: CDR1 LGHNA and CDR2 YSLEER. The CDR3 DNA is TGCGCCAGCAGCCAACCCCCCGGGAGACCTCGGCTTGGGAATGAGCAGTTCTTC. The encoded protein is CASSQPPGRPRLGNEQFF.

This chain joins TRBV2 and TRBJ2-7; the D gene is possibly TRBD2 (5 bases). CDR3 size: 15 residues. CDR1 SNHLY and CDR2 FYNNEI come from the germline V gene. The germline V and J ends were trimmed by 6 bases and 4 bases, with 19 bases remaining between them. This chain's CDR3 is CASSPGGVYPYEQYF. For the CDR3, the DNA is TGTGCCAGCAGCCCCGGAGGAGTGTACCCGTACGAGCAGTACTTC.

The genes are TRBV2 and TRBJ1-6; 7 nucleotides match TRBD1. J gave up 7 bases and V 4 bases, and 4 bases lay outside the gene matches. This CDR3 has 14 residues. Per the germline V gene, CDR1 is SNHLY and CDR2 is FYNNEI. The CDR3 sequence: CASSGQGKNSPLHF. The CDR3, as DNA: TGTGCCAGCAGTGGACAGGGTAAGAATTCACCCCTCCACTTT.

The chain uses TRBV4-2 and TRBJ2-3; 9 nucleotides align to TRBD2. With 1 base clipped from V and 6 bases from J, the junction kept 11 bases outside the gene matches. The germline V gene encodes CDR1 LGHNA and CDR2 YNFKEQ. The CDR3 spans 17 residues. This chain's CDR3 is CASSQVWAGGPSDTQYF. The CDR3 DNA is TGTGCCAGCAGCCAAGTCTGGGCGGGAGGGCCTAGCGATACGCAGTATTTT.

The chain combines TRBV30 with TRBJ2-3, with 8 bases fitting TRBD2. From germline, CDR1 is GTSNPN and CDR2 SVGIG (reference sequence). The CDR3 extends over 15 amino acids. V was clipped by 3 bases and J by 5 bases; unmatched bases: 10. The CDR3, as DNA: TGTGCCTGGAGCATGGCGGGGGGTCCGGGAGATACGCAGTATTTT. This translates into CAWSMAGGPGDTQYF.

This CDR3 reads CASSLGDRNYGYTF. The CDR3 nucleotides read TGTGCCAGCAGCTTAGGGGACAGGAACTATGGCTACACCTTC. J is TRBJ1-2 and V is TRBV7-2, with TRBD1 matching 8 bases. The CDR3 length is 14 residues. CDR1 is SGHTA and CDR2 is FQGNSA in the germline V gene. The V and J ends lost 1 base and 2 bases, in that order; junction bases with no gene match: 0.

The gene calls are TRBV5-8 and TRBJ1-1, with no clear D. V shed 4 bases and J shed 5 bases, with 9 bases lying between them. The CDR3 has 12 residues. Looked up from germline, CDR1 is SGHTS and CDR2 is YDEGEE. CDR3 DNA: TGTGCCAGCAGCCGCGGATGGACTGAAGCTTTCTTT. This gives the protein CASSRGWTEAFF.